This T cell receptor (beta chain) derives from a study of radiotherapy plus CTLA-4 blockade in lung cancer. The wider study: Objective responses were observed in 15% to 20% of patients, and disease control was achieved by approximately 30%.

The CDR3 loop spans 13 amino acids. V shed 3 bases and J shed 4 bases, with 10 bases lying between them. CDR1 and CDR2 (germline): SGDLS, YYNGEE. Here immunoSEQ multiplex PCR was the method, and the copy in TCRdb shows in-frame clones only, minus some. This table holds 35,000 to 50,000 clones, 73% found once. The receptor's source is a human donor with non-small cell lung cancer who had a complete response to radiotherapy plus ipilimumab. Sequencing used peripheral blood, obtained from a patient treated with radiotherapy plus ipilimumab. The chain joins TRBV9 to TRBJ2-5; D is unresolved. Here the CDR3 reads CASSAQLTETQYF. CDR3 bases: TGTGCCAGCAGCGCGCAACTAACAGAGACCCAGTACTTC. Filled out from reference TRBV9 and TRBJ2-5, the complete variable domain reads DSGVTQTPKHLITATGQRVTLRCSPRSGDLSVYWYQQSLDQGLQFLIQYYNGEERAKGNILERFSAQQFPDLHSELNLSSLELGDSALYFCASSAQLTETQYFGPGTRLLVL.